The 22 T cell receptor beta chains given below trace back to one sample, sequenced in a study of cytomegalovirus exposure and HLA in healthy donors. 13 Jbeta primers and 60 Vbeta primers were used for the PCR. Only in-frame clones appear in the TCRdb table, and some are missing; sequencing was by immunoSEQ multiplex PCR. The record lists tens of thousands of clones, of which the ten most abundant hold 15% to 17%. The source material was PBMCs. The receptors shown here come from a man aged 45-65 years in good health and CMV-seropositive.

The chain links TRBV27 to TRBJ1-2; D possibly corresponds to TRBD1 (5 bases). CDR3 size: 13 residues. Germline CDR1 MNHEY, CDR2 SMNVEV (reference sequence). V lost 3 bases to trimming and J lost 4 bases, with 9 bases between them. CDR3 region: CASSFRDFYGYTF. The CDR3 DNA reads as TGTGCCAGCAGTTTCCGGGACTTCTATGGCTACACCTTC.

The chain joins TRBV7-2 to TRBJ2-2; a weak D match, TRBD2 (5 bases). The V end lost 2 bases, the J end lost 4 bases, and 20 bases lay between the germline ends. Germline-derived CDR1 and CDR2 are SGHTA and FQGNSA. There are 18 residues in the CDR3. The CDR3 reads CASSLHGSFERGTGELFF. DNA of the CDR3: TGTGCCAGCAGCTTACATGGCTCTTTCGAACGGGGCACCGGGGAGCTGTTTTTT.

The CDR3 sequence is CASSVSRDRNYGYTF. The CDR3 coding sequence is TGTGCCAGCAGCGTTAGTAGGGACAGGAACTATGGCTACACCTTC. The V call is TRBV7-9, the J call TRBJ1-2, with TRBD1 identical over 8 bases. This CDR3 has 15 amino acids. CDR1 is SEHNR, CDR2 FQNEAQ, per germline (reference sequence). V gave up 5 bases and J gave up 2 bases; unmatched junction bases: 7. Looking up the rest from reference TRBV7-9 and TRBJ1-2 gives the full variable domain: DTGVSQNPRHKITKRGQNVTFRCDPISEHNRLYWYRQTLGQGPEFLTYFQNEAQLEKSRLLSDRFSAERPKGSFSTLEIQRTEQGDSAMYLCASSVSRDRNYGYTFGSGTRLTVV.

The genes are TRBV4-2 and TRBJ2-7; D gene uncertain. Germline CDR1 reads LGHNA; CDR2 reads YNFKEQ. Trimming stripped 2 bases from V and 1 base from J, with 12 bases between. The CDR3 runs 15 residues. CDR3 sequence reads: CASSQIWVRSYEQYF. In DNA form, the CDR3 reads TGTGCCAGCAGCCAAATCTGGGTCAGGTCCTACGAGCAGTACTTC.

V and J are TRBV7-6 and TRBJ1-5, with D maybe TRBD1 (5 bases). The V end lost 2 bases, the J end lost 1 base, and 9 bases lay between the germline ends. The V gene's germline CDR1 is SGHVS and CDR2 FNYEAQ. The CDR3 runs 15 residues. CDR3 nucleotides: TGTGCCAGCAGCTTATCGGGACTCAGCAATCAGCCCCAGCATTTT. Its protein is CASSLSGLSNQPQHF. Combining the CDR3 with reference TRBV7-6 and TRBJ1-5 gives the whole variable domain GAGVSQSPRYKVTKRGQDVALRCDPISGHVSLYWYRQALGQGPEFLTYFNYEAQQDKSGLPNDRFSAERPEGSISTLTIQRTEQRDSAMYRCASSLSGLSNQPQHFGDGTRLSIL.

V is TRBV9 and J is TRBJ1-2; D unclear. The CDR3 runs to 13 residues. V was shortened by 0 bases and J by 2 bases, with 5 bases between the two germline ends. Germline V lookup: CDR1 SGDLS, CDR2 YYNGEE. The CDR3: CASSVGGNYGYTF. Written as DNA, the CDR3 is TGTGCCAGCAGCGTAGGAGGGAACTATGGCTACACCTTC.

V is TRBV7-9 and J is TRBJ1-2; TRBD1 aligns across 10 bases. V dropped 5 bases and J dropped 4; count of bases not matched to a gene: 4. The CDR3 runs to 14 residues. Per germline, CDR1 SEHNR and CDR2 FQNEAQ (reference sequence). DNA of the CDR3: TGTGCCAGCAGCGGGACAGGGGACCTCTATGGCTACACCTTC. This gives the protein CASSGTGDLYGYTF.

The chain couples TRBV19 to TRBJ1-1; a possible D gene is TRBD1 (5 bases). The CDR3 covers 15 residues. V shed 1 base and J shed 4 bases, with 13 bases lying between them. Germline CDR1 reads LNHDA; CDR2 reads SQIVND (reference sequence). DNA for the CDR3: TGTGCCAGTAGTATAGTCGGACAAATAAGCACTGAAGCTTTCTTT. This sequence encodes CASSIVGQISTEAFF.

CDR3 protein: CASSRAGAIDVGELFF. The CDR3 nucleotides are TGCGCCAGCAGCAGAGCGGGAGCCATAGATGTCGGGGAGCTGTTTTTT. The genes are TRBV4-3 and TRBJ2-2; 8 nucleotides agree with TRBD2. The CDR3 has 16 residues. Germline V gene lookup returns CDR1 LGHNA and CDR2 YSLEER. J gave up 7 bases and V 5 bases, and 12 bases lay outside the gene matches.

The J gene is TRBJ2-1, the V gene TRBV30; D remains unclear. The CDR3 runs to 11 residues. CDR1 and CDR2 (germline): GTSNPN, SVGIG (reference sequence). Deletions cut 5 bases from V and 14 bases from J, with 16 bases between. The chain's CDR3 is CAWGERQREFF. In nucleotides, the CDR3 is TGTGCCTGGGGAGAAAGGCAACGGGAGTTCTTC.

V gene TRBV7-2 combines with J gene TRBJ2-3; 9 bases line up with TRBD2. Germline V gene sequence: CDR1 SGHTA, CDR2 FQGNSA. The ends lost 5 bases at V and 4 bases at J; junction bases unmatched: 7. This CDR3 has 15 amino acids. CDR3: CASSPTSGPSDTQYF. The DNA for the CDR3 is TGTGCCAGCAGCCCCACTAGCGGGCCCTCAGATACGCAGTATTTT.

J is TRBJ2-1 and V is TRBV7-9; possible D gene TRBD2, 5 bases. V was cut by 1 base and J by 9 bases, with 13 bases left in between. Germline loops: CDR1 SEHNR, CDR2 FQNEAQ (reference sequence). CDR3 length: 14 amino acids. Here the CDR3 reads CASSLGPEGFEQFF. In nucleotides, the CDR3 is TGTGCCAGCAGCTTAGGGCCCGAGGGATTTGAGCAGTTCTTC.

The CDR3 region is CASSYYPFNTEAFF. CDR3 in DNA: TGTGCCAGCAGTTACTATCCTTTCAACACTGAAGCTTTCTTT. V usage is TRBV6-7 and J usage is TRBJ1-1, with D hard to call. TRBV6-7 is treated as an ORF (open reading frame) with a function not yet certain. The V end lost 1 base, the J end lost 2 bases, and 8 bases lay between the germline ends. CDR3 length equals 14 residues.

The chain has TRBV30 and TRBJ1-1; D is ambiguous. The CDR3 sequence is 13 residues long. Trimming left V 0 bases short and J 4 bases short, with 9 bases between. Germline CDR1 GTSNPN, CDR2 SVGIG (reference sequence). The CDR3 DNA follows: TGTGCCTGGAGTGTTAGATCCCTCACTGAAGCTTTCTTT. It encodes CAWSVRSLTEAFF.

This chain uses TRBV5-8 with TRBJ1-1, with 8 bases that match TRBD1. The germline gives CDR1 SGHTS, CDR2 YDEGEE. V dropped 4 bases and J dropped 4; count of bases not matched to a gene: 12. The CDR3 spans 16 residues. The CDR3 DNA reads TGTGCCAGCAGCCCTGGCCACAGGGGGTGGGGCACTGAAGCTTTCTTT. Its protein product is CASSPGHRGWGTEAFF.

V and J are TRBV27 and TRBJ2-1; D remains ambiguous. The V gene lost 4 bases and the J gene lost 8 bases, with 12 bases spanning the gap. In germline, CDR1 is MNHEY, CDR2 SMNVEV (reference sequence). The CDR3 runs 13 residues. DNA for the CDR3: TGTGCCAGCAGTTCCATGACTGAGGATGAGCAGTTCTTC. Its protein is CASSSMTEDEQFF.

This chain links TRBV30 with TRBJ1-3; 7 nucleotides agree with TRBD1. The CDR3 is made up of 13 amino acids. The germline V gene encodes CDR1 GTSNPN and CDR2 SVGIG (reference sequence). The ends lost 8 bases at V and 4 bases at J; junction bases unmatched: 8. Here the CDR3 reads CAINSQGGNTIYF. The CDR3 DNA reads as TGTGCCATTAACTCACAGGGGGGAAACACCATATATTTT.

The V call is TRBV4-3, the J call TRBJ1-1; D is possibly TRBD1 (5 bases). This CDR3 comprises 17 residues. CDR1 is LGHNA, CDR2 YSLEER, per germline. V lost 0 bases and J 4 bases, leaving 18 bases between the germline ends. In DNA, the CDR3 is TGCGCCAGCAGCCAAGAGGGACTGGGGGTTGTTCGCACTGAAGCTTTCTTT. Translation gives CASSQEGLGVVRTEAFF.

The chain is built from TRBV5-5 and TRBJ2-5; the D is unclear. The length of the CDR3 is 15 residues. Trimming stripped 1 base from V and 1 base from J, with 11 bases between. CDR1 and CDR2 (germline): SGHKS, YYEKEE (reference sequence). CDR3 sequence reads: CASSLLQLIQETQYF. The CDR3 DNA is TGTGCCAGCAGCTTGCTGCAGTTAATCCAAGAGACCCAGTACTTC.

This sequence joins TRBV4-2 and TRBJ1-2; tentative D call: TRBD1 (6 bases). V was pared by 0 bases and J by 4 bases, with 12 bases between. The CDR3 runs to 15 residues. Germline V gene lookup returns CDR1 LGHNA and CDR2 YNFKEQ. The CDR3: CASSQDQQGFYGYTF. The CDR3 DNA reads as TGTGCCAGCAGCCAAGACCAACAGGGATTCTATGGCTACACCTTC.

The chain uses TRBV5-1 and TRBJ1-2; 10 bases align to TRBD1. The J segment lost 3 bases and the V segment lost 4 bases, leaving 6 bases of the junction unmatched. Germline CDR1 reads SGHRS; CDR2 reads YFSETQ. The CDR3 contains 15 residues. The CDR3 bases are TGCGCCAGCAGCCCTACCGGGACAGGGGACTATGGCTACACCTTC. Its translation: CASSPTGTGDYGYTF.

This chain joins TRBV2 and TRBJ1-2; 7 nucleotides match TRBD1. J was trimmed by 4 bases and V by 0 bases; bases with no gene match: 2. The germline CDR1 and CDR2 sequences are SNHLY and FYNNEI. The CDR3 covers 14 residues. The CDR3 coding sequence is TGTGCCAGCAGTGAAGCCCGGGACAGCTATGGCTACACCTTC. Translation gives CASSEARDSYGYTF.